This T cell receptor beta chain was recorded in a study of shared clonotypes between healthy human individuals. Study-wide background: The study used three CD4 naive, three CD4 memory, two CD8 naive and one CD8 memory plate per donor.

Study-wide results and limits: Clonotypes not shared had lower generation probabilities than those common to all four donors.

Germline loops: CDR1 SGHRS, CDR2 YFSETQ. V was clipped by 2 bases and J by 6 bases; unmatched bases: 8. The CDR3 runs 14 residues. The assay used deep level. The data were produced by immunoSEQ multiplex PCR, yet TCRdb's version contains in-frame clones alone and is incomplete. The sample contains over a million clones, more than 60% of which appear only once. Turning to this clone: Its antigen is currently unknown.

This TCR was recovered from a man aged 18 to 29 in good health. Sequenced sample: memory CD4+ T cells sorted from blood. Subset given: CD45RA-negative fraction. The J gene is TRBJ2-7, the V gene TRBV5-1; 7 bases line up with TRBD1. The CDR3 region is CASSFRDTGVEQYF. DNA for the CDR3: TGCGCCAGCAGCTTCCGGGACACAGGGGTCGAGCAGTACTTC.